A single sample gave rise to the 32 T cell receptor beta chains below, sequenced in a study of graft-versus-host responses after intestinal transplantation. These receptors' antigens are unknown. The table came from immunoSEQ multiplex PCR; TCRdb's copy has only in-frame clones and leaves some out. The profile shows about 150,000 clones, about nine tenths of them singletons. The material was unstimulated CD4+ T cells sorted from spleen or lymph node cells, obtained before intestinal transplant. All receptors come from a human donor who received an intestinal transplant.

The rearrangement links TRBV7-2 to TRBJ2-3; the D gene is possibly TRBD1 (6 bases). This CDR3 spans 15 amino acids. Germline V gene sequence: CDR1 SGHTA, CDR2 FQGNSA. V shed 1 base and J shed 4 bases, with 12 bases lying between them. In DNA form, the CDR3 reads TGTGCCAGCAGCTTAGAACAGGGAAGGGCAGATACGCAGTATTTT. Its protein product is CASSLEQGRADTQYF.

The rearrangement uses TRBV28 and TRBJ2-7; possibly TRBD2 for D (7 bases). There are 15 residues in the CDR3. V dropped 6 bases and J dropped 6 bases, with 21 bases sitting between them. The germline CDR1 and CDR2 sequences are MDHEN and SYDVKM. The CDR3 protein is CASSYIGGQSPEQYF. CDR3 bases: TGTGCCAGCAGCTACATCGGGGGGCAAAGCCCCGAGCAGTACTTC.

The chain couples TRBV30 to TRBJ1-5; 9 nucleotides match TRBD1. The J segment lost 1 base and the V segment lost 2 bases, leaving 3 bases of the junction unmatched. This CDR3 is 15 amino acids long. Per germline, CDR1 GTSNPN and CDR2 SVGIG (reference sequence). The CDR3, as DNA: TGTGCCTGGAGTCGACAGGGGGGAAGCAATCAGCCCCAGCATTTT. Encoded protein: CAWSRQGGSNQPQHF.

The genes are TRBV2 and TRBJ2-1; no clear D gene. Trimming took 2 bases from V and 5 from J, leaving 1 base between them. CDR3 length: 11 residues. Germline V CDR1 and CDR2: SNHLY, FYNNEI. CDR3 DNA: TGTGCCAGCAGTGAAAACAATGAGCAGTTCTTC. Amino acid sequence: CASSENNEQFF.

The chain recombines TRBV29-1 with TRBJ2-7; possibly TRBD1 for D (6 bases). CDR1 and CDR2 (germline): SQVTM, ANQGSEA. This CDR3 region has 12 residues. V lost 6 bases, J lost 3 bases, and 12 bases lay in between. For the CDR3, the DNA is TGCAGCGTGGGGGACACAGGCTACGAGCAGTACTTC. Translating gives CSVGDTGYEQYF.

The J gene is TRBJ2-5, the V gene TRBV7-9, with D perhaps matching TRBD2 (5 bases). Trimming stripped 1 base from V and 4 bases from J, with 10 bases between. This CDR3 region has 14 residues. The germline gives CDR1 SEHNR, CDR2 FQNEAQ (reference sequence). The CDR3 region is CASSLGLAAETQYF. CDR3 DNA sequence: TGTGCCAGCAGCTTAGGGCTAGCCGCAGAGACCCAGTACTTC.

The CDR3 nucleotides read TGCGCCAGCAGCCCTGGGACAGCCTACGAGCAGTACTTC. Encoded protein: CASSPGTAYEQYF. The chain joins TRBV5-1 to TRBJ2-5; TRBD1 matches 7 bases. The end of the DNA fits TRBJ2-7 better, so the J call may be wrong. The CDR3 has 13 amino acids. The germline CDR1 and CDR2 sequences are SGHRS and YFSETQ.

The rearrangement links TRBV28 to TRBJ2-3; weak D call: TRBD1 (6 bases). Germline CDR1 is MDHEN and CDR2 is SYDVKM. The CDR3 consists of 13 residues. V was clipped by 3 bases and J by 9 bases, with 13 bases between them. CDR3 residues: CASSFPGQPTQYF. Written as DNA, the CDR3 is TGTGCCAGCAGTTTCCCCGGACAGCCGACGCAGTATTTT.

The genes are TRBV2 and TRBJ2-7; no definite D call. This CDR3 contains 14 residues. The germline V gene has CDR1 SNHLY and CDR2 FYNNEI. The V end was cut by 3 bases, the J end by 4 bases, with 13 bases between. The CDR3 is CASSDGLGRYEQYF. The CDR3 bases are TGTGCCAGCAGTGATGGGCTGGGCAGATACGAGCAGTACTTC.

The gene calls are TRBV15 and TRBJ2-3, with D maybe TRBD2 (7 bases). The CDR3 covers 14 residues. Germline CDR1 is LNHNV and CDR2 is YYDKDF (reference sequence). Trimming pared 5 bases from V and 4 bases from J, leaving 13 bases between. CDR3 DNA: TGTGCCACCAGCGCTGGGGGGGGCGCAGATACGCAGTATTTT. It is translated as CATSAGGGADTQYF.

The chain carries TRBV7-3 and TRBJ2-1; 7 bases line up with TRBD2. The CDR3 is 21 residues long. Trimming took 2 bases from V and 5 from J; bases not matched to a gene: 24. The germline V gene has CDR1 SGHTA and CDR2 FQGTGA. The CDR3 DNA follows: TGTGCCAGCAGCTTATCCCCGGCAGGAGGGCTAGCGGATCGTAGTAACAATGAGCAGTTCTTC. It specifies CASSLSPAGGLADRSNNEQFF.

The V gene is TRBV19, the J gene TRBJ2-7; no definite D call. Germline assignment: CDR1 LNHDA and CDR2 SQIVND (reference sequence). The CDR3 loop spans 16 amino acids. The germline V and J ends were trimmed by 3 bases and 0 bases, with 15 bases remaining between them. The chain's CDR3 is CASSIGLQLLSYEQYF. The CDR3 coding sequence is TGTGCCAGTAGTATTGGTCTCCAGTTACTCTCCTACGAGCAGTACTTC.

The rearrangement links TRBV6-5 to TRBJ2-7; D possibly corresponds to TRBD1 (5 bases). The ends were cut back, 0 bases at V and 3 bases at J, with 9 bases in the middle. CDR3 length: 14 amino acids. The germline gives CDR1 MNHEY, CDR2 SVGAGI. The DNA of the CDR3 is TGTGCCAGCAGTTACTCGGAAGGGGTCTACGAGCAGTACTTC. This translates into CASSYSEGVYEQYF.

The gene calls are TRBV25-1 and TRBJ2-7; no firm D call. The CDR3 covers 14 residues. Germline V gene lookup returns CDR1 MGHDK and CDR2 SYGVNS. The ends were cut back, 2 bases at V and 2 bases at J, with 10 bases in the middle. CDR3 residues: CASSETQRPYEQYF. The DNA of the CDR3 is TGTGCCAGCAGTGAAACCCAACGCCCCTACGAGCAGTACTTC.

The table lists this clone with a count of one. J is TRBJ1-5 and V is TRBV15, with no clear D. The germline V gene encodes CDR1 LNHNV and CDR2 YYDKDF (reference sequence). The ends were cut back, 6 bases at V and 2 bases at J, with 8 bases in the middle. The CDR3 is made up of 13 amino acids. CDR3 protein: CATSSGRNQPQHF. CDR3 coding DNA: TGTGCCACCAGTTCCGGGCGCAATCAGCCCCAGCATTTT.

The chain couples TRBV27 to TRBJ2-7; a possible D gene is TRBD2 (5 bases). Germline assignment: CDR1 MNHEY and CDR2 SMNVEV (reference sequence). This CDR3 region has 15 residues. V was cut by 6 bases and J by 5 bases, with 20 bases left in between. CDR3 sequence reads: CASRRSGRIDHEQYF. The CDR3 DNA follows: TGTGCCAGCAGACGGTCGGGAAGGATAGACCACGAGCAGTACTTC.

The chain uses TRBV4-2 and TRBJ1-1; D gene unclear. CDR1 and CDR2 from the germline V gene are LGHNA and YNFKEQ. The CDR3 length is 17 residues. The V end lost 1 base, the J end lost 8 bases, and 23 bases lay between the germline ends. The CDR3 loop reads CASSQVSIRLQVLEAFF. The CDR3 DNA sequence: TGTGCCAGCAGCCAAGTTTCCATTCGGTTACAAGTTTTGGAAGCTTTCTTT.

The J gene is TRBJ1-1, the V gene TRBV27; 7 nucleotides match TRBD1. This CDR3 is 13 amino acids long. Germline CDR1 is MNHEY and CDR2 is SMNVEV (reference sequence). The ends lost 7 bases at V and 9 bases at J; junction bases unmatched: 11. The CDR3 DNA follows: TGTGCCAGCACCCCGAACCTACAGGGGAAAGCTTTCTTT. Its protein product is CASTPNLQGKAFF.

The chain employs TRBV5-1 and TRBJ2-7; TRBD1 agrees at 7 bases. The germline gives CDR1 SGHRS, CDR2 YFSETQ. Unmatched junction bases numbered 6, after V lost 0 bases and J lost 3 bases. The length of the CDR3 is 15 residues. The CDR3 DNA reads TGCGCCAGCAGCTTGGGAGGCAGGGGGAACTACGAGCAGTACTTC. Translating it yields CASSLGGRGNYEQYF.

Regarding this clone: An end of the junction differs from the germline gene, which may be a read error. This chain uses TRBV5-1 with TRBJ2-7; 7 nucleotides agree with TRBD1. The CDR3 contains 15 residues. Germline lookup yields CDR1 SGHRS and CDR2 YFSETQ. The CDR3 nucleotides read TGCGCCAGCAGCTTGGGAGGCAGGGGGAACTACGAGCAGCACTTC. Its protein is CASSLGGRGNYEQHF.

CDR3 loop: CASSLGLPGGSSNEKLFF. CDR3 coding DNA: TGCGCCAGCAGCTTGGGCCTTCCCGGTGGAAGTAGTAATGAAAAACTGTTTTTT. The rearrangement links TRBV5-1 to TRBJ1-4, with D uncertain. With 0 bases removed from V and 4 bases from J, the gap between germline ends came to 19 bases. This CDR3 has 18 residues. In germline, CDR1 is SGHRS, CDR2 YFSETQ.

The V call is TRBV4-2, the J call TRBJ1-3; TRBD1 aligns across 9 bases. The CDR3 covers 16 residues. V gave up 0 bases and J gave up 2 bases; unmatched junction bases: 2. The germline V gene encodes CDR1 LGHNA and CDR2 YNFKEQ. The DNA of the CDR3 is TGTGCCAGCAGCCAAGATAGGGACAGGGCTGGAAACACCATATATTTT. Its translation is CASSQDRDRAGNTIYF.

This clone showed up just once. The chain has TRBV9 and TRBJ1-1, with unresolved D. Deletions cut 3 bases from V and 0 bases from J, with 12 bases between. From germline, CDR1 is SGDLS and CDR2 YYNGEE. The CDR3 is 15 amino acids. CDR3 in DNA: TGTGCCAGCAGCGCCCGCGGTCTCTTGAACACTGAAGCTTTCTTT. This encodes CASSARGLLNTEAFF.

The V call is TRBV30, the J call TRBJ1-5, with 7 bases lining up with TRBD1. Losses at the gene ends were 0 bases for V and 7 bases for J; bases not matched to a gene: 3. The CDR3 sequence is 13 residues long. Germline V lookup: CDR1 GTSNPN, CDR2 SVGIG (reference sequence). The CDR3 DNA follows: TGTGCCTGGAGTGTAGACAGGGTCCAGCCCCAGCATTTT. Encoded protein: CAWSVDRVQPQHF.

A single count supports this clone. This chain uses TRBV28 with TRBJ2-3, with a possible D match to TRBD1 (5 bases). The CDR3 sequence is 14 residues long. Germline CDR1 is MDHEN and CDR2 is SYDVKM. Trimming pared 3 bases from V and 3 bases from J, leaving 10 bases between. The CDR3 reads CASSFPGQTDTQYF. CDR3 nucleotides: TGTGCCAGCAGTTTCCCAGGGCAGACAGATACGCAGTATTTT. Complete variable domain (other parts from reference TRBV28 and TRBJ2-3): DVKVTQSSRYLVKRTGEKVFLECVQDMDHENMFWYRQDPGLGLRLIYFSYDVKMKEKGDIPEGYSVSREKKERFSLILESASTNQTSMYLCASSFPGQTDTQYFGPGTRLTVL.

This chain connects TRBV4-2 to TRBJ2-5; the match to TRBD1 covers 7 bases. The J call may be mistaken, given a closer DNA end match to TRBJ2-7. Germline loops: CDR1 LGHNA, CDR2 YNFKEQ. The CDR3 is 15 amino acids. As DNA, the CDR3 is TGTGCCAGCAGCGGCCCCGGGACAGTGGCGTACGAGCAGTACTTC. It is translated as CASSGPGTVAYEQYF.

The chain joins TRBV6-6 to TRBJ2-5; 8 nucleotides line up with TRBD1. V trimming: 5 bases; J trimming: 1 base; junction bases outside the gene matches: 3. This CDR3 comprises 14 residues. Germline CDR1 reads MNHNY; CDR2 reads SVGAGI (reference sequence). The CDR3 loop is CASSRQGLQETQYF. CDR3 nucleotide sequence: TGTGCCAGCAGTCGACAGGGGCTCCAAGAGACCCAGTACTTC.

This clone was recorded once. This rearrangement joins TRBV5-1 to TRBJ2-1; no definite D call. Germline V gene lookup returns CDR1 SGHRS and CDR2 YFSETQ. Trimming removed 0 bases at V and 3 bases at J, with 13 bases between. The CDR3 contains 16 residues. Here the CDR3 reads CASSLVPATNYNEQFF. The DNA for the CDR3 is TGCGCCAGCAGCTTGGTCCCGGCCACGAACTACAATGAGCAGTTCTTC. Full variable domain (outside the CDR3, taken from reference TRBV5-1 and TRBJ2-1): KAGVTQTPRYLIKTRGQQVTLSCSPISGHRSVSWYQQTPGQGLQFLFEYFSETQRNKGNFPGRFSGRQFSNSRSEMNVSTLELGDSALYLCASSLVPATNYNEQFFGPGTRLTVL.

Turning to this clone: Other DNA sequences of this sample code for an identical CDR3. The J gene is TRBJ2-7, the V gene TRBV6-6; D possibly uses TRBD1 or TRBD2 (6 bases each). The germline CDR1 and CDR2 sequences are MNHNY and SVGAGI (reference sequence). The CDR3 has 15 residues. V lost 0 bases and J lost 5, with 14 bases in between. The CDR3 loop reads CASSYSGGATDEQYF. CDR3 DNA: TGTGCCAGCAGTTACTCGGGGGGCGCAACTGACGAGCAGTACTTC.

The chain couples TRBV6-5 to TRBJ2-3, with D possibly being TRBD1 (6 bases). V was trimmed by 5 bases and J by 7 bases, leaving 16 bases between them. Germline CDR1 MNHEY, CDR2 SVGAGI. The CDR3 runs 14 residues. The CDR3 DNA is TGTGCCAGCAGTCTAATCGAGCAGGGGTATACGCAGTATTTT. It encodes CASSLIEQGYTQYF.

The rearrangement links TRBV29-1 to TRBJ2-1; 16 positions agree with TRBD2. The J segment lost 4 bases and the V segment lost 5 bases, leaving 5 bases of the junction unmatched. The CDR3 covers 16 residues. Germline V lookup: CDR1 SQVTM, CDR2 ANQGSEA. The CDR3 spells CSVTGLAGGGYNEQFF. In DNA form, the CDR3 reads TGCAGCGTTACGGGACTAGCGGGAGGGGGGTACAATGAGCAGTTCTTC.

This clone showed up just once. This chain uses TRBV14 with TRBJ2-7, with TRBD1 matching over 8 bases. CDR1 is SGHDN, CDR2 FVKESK, per germline. The CDR3 contains 14 residues. V was pared by 2 bases and J by 3 bases, with 3 bases of the junction left unmatched. In nucleotides, the CDR3 is TGTGCCAGCAGCCAAAGGACAGGGATCTACGAGCAGTACTTC. Amino acids: CASSQRTGIYEQYF.